The source of this T cell receptor beta chain is a study of T cell responses to AZD1222 COVID-19 vaccine. The study, taken as a whole, reports: The study reported that nearly half of spike-specific TCRs target unmutated variant regions.

The data were produced by immunoSEQ multiplex PCR, yet TCRdb's version contains in-frame clones alone and is incomplete. The repertoire holds fewer than 110,000 clones, with 90% as singletons. A word on this clone: Its target is unknown.

Per the germline V gene, CDR1 is SGDLS and CDR2 is YYNGEE. Trimming took 3 bases from V and 0 from J, leaving 18 bases between them. The CDR3 has 17 residues. The chain uses TRBV9 and TRBJ1-2; D unclear. This material consisted of peripheral blood, taken on day 0 of AZD1222 vaccination. The receptor was derived from an adult in good health. CDR3 residues: CASSAKPTVQANYGYTF. CDR3 DNA sequence: TGTGCCAGCAGCGCAAAGCCCACAGTCCAAGCTAACTATGGCTACACCTTC. Using reference TRBV9 and TRBJ1-2 for the parts outside the CDR3, the full variable domain is DSGVTQTPKHLITATGQRVTLRCSPRSGDLSVYWYQQSLDQGLQFLIQYYNGEERAKGNILERFSAQQFPDLHSELNLSSLELGDSALYFCASSAKPTVQANYGYTFGSGTRLTVV.